This record covers a single TCR beta chain. The clone's antigen remains unknown. No much larger clone exists at a distance of one base, and base qualities are not known. The sample comes from a study of Ad26.COV2.S vaccination and SARS-CoV-2 variants listed by TCRdb under 2021. For the wider study: Vaccine-arm donors came from COV1001, a multicentre, randomized, double-blind, placebo-controlled phase I-IIa trial of Ad26.COV2.S in healthy adults. Trial participants were randomized into five groups of five, in which low-dose or high-dose Ad26.COV2.S was given once or twice, or placebo was given on both occasions. Ad26.COV2.S was administered intramuscularly at a dose of 5x10^10 or 1x10^11 viral particles, either as one shot or as two shots given 56 days apart. The TCR-sequenced set comprised around 32 samples: some 20 Ad26.COV2.S vaccine recipients, 5 placebo recipients and 8 SARS-CoV-2 convalescent individuals. Investigators did not know the trial group allocation while performing experiments and assessing outcomes. The specificity and breadth of SARS-CoV-2-reactive T cell receptors after Ad26.COV2.S vaccination were assessed by TCRbeta repertoire sequencing. General conclusions and limits of the study: Substantial breadth of spike-specific CD8+ and CD4+ T cell responses was reported after vaccination. According to the authors, total T cell responses may have been underestimated by the TCR breadth and depth analyses. Vaccine and placebo recipients had comparable non-spike TCR breadth, which fits with the vaccine containing only spike. The study lacked the statistical power to compare responses across vaccine doses or regimens. Compared with placebo recipients, Ad26.COV2.S recipients showed higher spike-specific TCR breadth (P = 0.0014).

TCRbeta CDR3 regions were sequenced with the immunoSEQ Assay. After extraction, genomic DNA underwent amplification by bias-controlled multiplex PCR, followed by high-throughput sequencing. As for the authors' bioinformatics: To quantify the absolute abundance of every unique TCRbeta CDR3 region, sequences were collapsed and filtered. Usable DNA was measured by amplifying reference genes present in all nucleated cells, and TCRbeta template counts were normalized to that usable DNA to estimate T cell fraction. Repertoire TCRs were annotated as SARS-CoV-2-specific when V gene, CDR3 amino acid sequence and J gene were exactly matched to a known reactive TCR set. The reference SARS-CoV-2 TCR set was obtained from MIRA and was filtered for enrichment in COVID-19-positive ImmuneCODE repertoires, whereby public or cross-reactive TCRs were removed. Using the MIRA antigens, annotated TCRs were further analysed by specific ORF or by position within an ORF. Depth was the summed frequency of annotated unique rearrangements, while breadth was defined as annotated unique rearrangements over total unique productive rearrangements. Group comparisons of TCR breadth used two-sided Wilcoxon rank-sum tests. TCRdb retrieved this table from immuneACCESS and kept in-frame rearrangements only. Not all clones are present; in checked studies, unresolved V genes account for under half, and no reason is known for the remainder. That table furnishes V, J and clone size, whereas the DNA furnished D and trimming. The sample includes about 470,000 clones, with roughly 88% observed a single time. Approximately 4.3% of the sample is held by the ten biggest clonotypes.

The treatment or condition label of this sample denotes: around 19 received Ad26.COV2.S at low or high dose, single or two shots; roughly five received placebo; per-sample allocation not given. For vaccine and placebo recipients, the sequenced repertoires came from samples collected on day 63 after the first injection. Between 29 July and 7 August 2020, Cohort 1b enrolled about two dozen adults aged 18-55 years at one site in Boston, USA. Ad26.COV2.S consisted of a replication-incompetent adenovirus type 26 vector by which a prefusion-stabilized SARS-CoV-2 spike protein from the original Wuhan strain was expressed. Sequences were derived from peripheral blood, sampled in a trial of Ad26.COV2.S vaccine versus placebo. This receptor was identified in a person aged 18-60 years who received the Ad26.COV2.S COVID-19 vaccine or a placebo.

The DNA sequence is TGTGCCAGCAGTTACGGAACAGCAGTCTCCTACAATGAGCAGTTCTTC. Translated, it reads CASSYGTAVSYNEQFF. The V and J segments used are TRBV6-2 or TRBV6-3 and TRBJ2-1; no D gene is confidently identified. V sheds 2 bases and J sheds 0 bases, leaving 11 bases between their ends. CDR1 and CDR2 are read off the germline V gene as MNHEY and SVGEGT. The CDR3 goes from the cysteine to the phenylalanine over 16 residues. This entry keeps only the CDR3 DNA: 48 bases, framed from base 1.